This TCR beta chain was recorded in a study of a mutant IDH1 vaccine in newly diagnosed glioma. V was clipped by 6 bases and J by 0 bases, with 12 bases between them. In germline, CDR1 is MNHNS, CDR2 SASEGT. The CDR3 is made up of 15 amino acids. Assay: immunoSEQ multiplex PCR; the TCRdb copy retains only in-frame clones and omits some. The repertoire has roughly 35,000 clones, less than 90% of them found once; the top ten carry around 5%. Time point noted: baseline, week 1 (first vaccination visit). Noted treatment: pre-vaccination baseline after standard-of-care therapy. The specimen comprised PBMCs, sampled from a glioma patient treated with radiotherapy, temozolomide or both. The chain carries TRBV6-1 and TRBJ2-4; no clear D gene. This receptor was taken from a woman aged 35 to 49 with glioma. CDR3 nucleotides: TGTGCCAGCAGAGTCAGAGGTCTAGCCAAAAACATTCAGTACTTC. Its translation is CASRVRGLAKNIQYF.